Listed below are T cell receptor beta chains from one sample, sequenced in a study of response to subunit inactivated influenza vaccine. TCRdb processed the RT-PCR reads anew with MiXCR; each CDR3 protein has one entry. The sample records some 540,000 distinct CDR3 sequences, under 30% being singletons. The same sample was also used in a study of T cells expressing NK-cell markers.

The specimen was CD4+ T cells sorted from PBMCs, collected roughly 12 days after vaccination. These receptors came from a man aged 45-65 years who received an inactivated influenza vaccine. CDR3s include the opening cysteine and the closing phenylalanine or tryptophan. D genes are given only for firm matches. Size values are once, few and many counts, or a class for expanded clones, and some rows have none.

TRBV29-1	NA	TRBD2	TRBJ2-1	TGCAGCGTTCGCGGGAGGGCCGAATCTAATGAGCAGTTCTTC	CSVRGRAESNEQFF
TRBV5-1	few	NA	TRBJ2-5	TGCGCCAGCAGCAAAGGAGGGGCAGGGGCGAGGGAAGAGACCCAGTACTTC	CASSKGGAGAREETQYF
TRBV20-1	few	NA	TRBJ1-5	TGCAGTGTGGGGGAGGACAGCCGTCAGCCCCAGCATTTT	CSVGEDSRQPQHF
TRBV4-2	NA	TRBD2	TRBJ2-1	TGTGCCAGCAGCCAAGCCGGGACTAGCGGGCTTAATGAGCAGTTCTTC	CASSQAGTSGLNEQFF
TRBV20-1	few	TRBD2	TRBJ2-3	TGCAGTGCTAGAGACGGCGGCGTGACTAGCGGGAATGTTGGTACGCAGTATTTT	CSARDGGVTSGNVGTQYF
TRBV7-2	few	TRBD2	TRBJ2-7	TGTGCCAGCAGTGGGACGAGCGGGGGGGCGGCGTACTTC	CASSGTSGGAAYF
TRBV7-2	NA	NA	TRBJ2-2	TGTGCCAGCAGCTTACAAACAGGGTCTACCGGGGAGCTGTCTTTT	CASSLQTGSTGELSF
TRBV4-2	NA	TRBD1	TRBJ2-7	TGTGCCAGCAGCCGCCTCGGACAGGGGGCCTACGAGCAGTACTTC	CASSRLGQGAYEQYF
TRBV5-6	many	NA	TRBJ2-3	TGTGCCAGCAGCTTGGAGGGGCTCCGGTATTTT	CASSLEGLRYF
TRBV20-1	NA	NA	TRBJ2-7	TGCAGTGCTCCAGGGCTTCTCTACGAGCAGTACTTC	CSAPGLLYEQYF
TRBV7-8	few	NA	TRBJ2-7	TGTGCCAGCAGCTTAGATGGGGGGGCTAGGTACGAGCAGTACTTC	CASSLDGGARYEQYF
TRBV6-6	few	NA	TRBJ2-1	TGTGCCAGCAGTTACCCCAATGAGCAGTTCTTC	CASSYPNEQFF
TRBV6-2/TRBV6-3	NA	TRBD2	TRBJ2-5	TGTGCCAGCAGCAGTAGACTAGCATTGGAGACCCAGTACTTC	CASSSRLALETQYF
TRBV5-4	few	NA	TRBJ2-5	TGTGCCAGCAGCAATGATCCGGGATCTCAAGAGACCCAGTACTTC	CASSNDPGSQETQYF
TRBV15	few	TRBD1	TRBJ1-5	TGTGCCACCAGCAGAATTAAAATCGTCCGGGACAGGGTCGACAATCAGCCCCAGCATTTT	CATSRIKIVRDRVDNQPQHF
TRBV7-9	few	NA	TRBJ2-5	TGTGCCAGCAGCTCTCGGGACAACGTCCAAGAGACCCAGTACTTC	CASSSRDNVQETQYF
TRBV5-5	NA	NA	TRBJ2-1	TGTGCCGGCAGCTTGGAGGGGAGAAGTGAGCAGTTCTTC	CAGSLEGRSEQFF
TRBV7-2	few	NA	TRBJ2-2	TGTGCCAGCAGCTCGCTGAGGGCTACCGGGGAGCTGTTTTTT	CASSSLRATGELFF
TRBV20-1	few	NA	TRBJ2-5	TGCAGTGCTAGGCGGGCTAGCTTGGAGACCCAGTACTTC	CSARRASLETQYF
TRBV10-2	NA	NA	TRBJ1-5	TGCGCCAGCAGGCCGGGATATAGCAATCAGCCCCAGCATTTT	CASRPGYSNQPQHF
TRBV11-1	NA	TRBD1	TRBJ2-5	TGTGCCAGCAGCTTAGGAGGGACAGGGGGCTACTTTTTGGAGACCCAGTACTTC	CASSLGGTGGYFLETQYF
TRBV20-1	once	TRBD2	TRBJ2-7	TGCAGTGCTAGAGATCCTAGAGCTAGCGGGGGCTACGAGCAGTACTTC	CSARDPRASGGYEQYF
TRBV5-1	NA	NA	TRBJ2-3	TGCGCCAGCAGCTTGGTAGTTAGCACAGATACGCAGTATTTT	CASSLVVSTDTQYF
TRBV12-3/TRBV12-4	NA	NA	TRBJ1-5	TGTGCCAGCAGTACAGGGAGCCATCAGCCCCAGCATTTT	CASSTGSHQPQHF
TRBV7-2	few	NA	TRBJ2-5	TGTGCCAGCAGCTTAGGTTCGGCCTCCGGGACCCAGTACTTC	CASSLGSASGTQYF
TRBV5-1	NA	TRBD1	TRBJ2-5	TGCGCCAGCAGCTTGGGTTCAGGGGGCTTGGCAGAGACCCAGTACTTC	CASSLGSGGLAETQYF
TRBV20-1	NA	TRBD2	TRBJ2-5	TGCAGTGCTGGGATAACTAGCGGAGATCAAGAGACCCAGTACTTC	CSAGITSGDQETQYF
TRBV30	NA	TRBD1	TRBJ2-4	TGTGCCTGTACAGGGGTAGCCAAAAACATTCAGTACTTC	CACTGVAKNIQYF
TRBV20-1	many	NA	TRBJ2-2	TGCAGTGCTAGAGTACCAGAGTCGGGCGGGGAGCTGTTTTTT	CSARVPESGGELFF
TRBV5-1	few	NA	TRBJ2-2	TGCGCCAGCAGCTTGATAAACAGGGCCACCGGGGAGCTGTTTTTT	CASSLINRATGELFF
TRBV3-1	NA	NA	TRBJ2-3	TGTGCCAGCAGCCAAGGTCTCATCTCAGATACGCAGTATTTT	CASSQGLISDTQYF
TRBV7-2	NA	NA	TRBJ2-3	TGTGCCAGCAGCCTCCGGGCTAGCGATACGCAGTATTTT	CASSLRASDTQYF
TRBV7-9	NA	NA	TRBJ1-5	TGTGCCAGCAGCTTAACGGGGCAGCCGGATCAGCCCCAGCATTTT	CASSLTGQPDQPQHF
TRBV12-3/TRBV12-4	many	NA	TRBJ2-3	TGTGCCAGCAGTTTTTTGGGCCCGAGGGCTGACGGCACAGATACGCAGTATTTT	CASSFLGPRADGTDTQYF
TRBV19	NA	NA	TRBJ1-4	TGTGCCAGTACGAGACAGTTTAATGAAAAACTGTTTTTT	CASTRQFNEKLFF
TRBV28	few	TRBD1	TRBJ2-3	TGTGCCAGCAGTCACGCCGGGACAGAGAGCACAGATACGCAGTATTTT	CASSHAGTESTDTQYF
TRBV20-1	once	NA	TRBJ1-2	TGCAGTGCTAGGGGACGCTTTGACTATGGCTACACCTTC	CSARGRFDYGYTF
TRBV7-2	NA	NA	TRBJ2-7	TGTGCCAGCAGCCCCGAGGGCTTAAACTCCTACGAGCAGTACTTC	CASSPEGLNSYEQYF
TRBV3-1	many	TRBD2	TRBJ2-1	TGTGCCAGCAGCCAAAGGCCCCTAGCGGGAGCACACTACAATGAGCAGTTCTTC	CASSQRPLAGAHYNEQFF
TRBV5-1	NA	NA	TRBJ2-3	TGCGCCAGCAGCTTGACGGGGCTAGGGGGCACAGATACGCAGTATTTT	CASSLTGLGGTDTQYF
TRBV12-3/TRBV12-4	many	TRBD2	TRBJ2-5	TGTGCCAGCGGAGGACTAGGAGAGACCCAGTACTTC	CASGGLGETQYF
TRBV3-1	few	NA	TRBJ1-3	TGTGCCAGCAGTCAGAGGGGGGCACAAGACTCTGGAAACACCATATATTTT	CASSQRGAQDSGNTIYF
TRBV29-1	NA	NA	TRBJ1-1	TGCAGCGTTGCCATTTACGAAAGTGTTGAAGCTTTCTTT	CSVAIYESVEAFF
TRBV29-1	many	TRBD2	TRBJ2-1	TGCAGCGTTGCCTCTAGCGGGGTCGTCCGGGAAAACAATGAGCAGTTCTTC	CSVASSGVVRENNEQFF
TRBV6-1	NA	TRBD2	TRBJ2-1	TGTGCCAGCCGAAGCGGGGGGACCGCCATAAATGAGCAGTTCTTC	CASRSGGTAINEQFF
TRBV3-1	few	NA	TRBJ2-4	TGTGCCAGCAGCCAACCCGGGCAACTTAAAAACATTCAGTACTTC	CASSQPGQLKNIQYF
TRBV29-1	few	TRBD2	TRBJ2-1	TGCAGCGGAATGCAGACTAGCGGGGGGTCCAATGAGCAGTTCTTC	CSGMQTSGGSNEQFF
TRBV7-3	few	NA	TRBJ1-6	TGTGCCAGCAGCAAGGACGTATCCTATAATTCACCCCTCCACTTT	CASSKDVSYNSPLHF
TRBV2	many	TRBD1	TRBJ1-4	TGTGCCAGCAGAGACCGGACAGGGCTTGAAAAACTGTTTTTT	CASRDRTGLEKLFF
TRBV27	few	TRBD1	TRBJ2-1	TGTGCCAGCAGTTTACAGGGGGCGGACTATGAGCAGTTCTTC	CASSLQGADYEQFF
TRBV4-3	few	NA	TRBJ2-1	TGCGCCAGCAGCCATTCTCGGGGGACAGAGCAGTTCTTC	CASSHSRGTEQFF
TRBV6-2/TRBV6-3	NA	TRBD2	TRBJ2-3	TGTGCCAGCAGTTACTCTGAGCGGGAGGGCCCTGATACGCAGTATTTT	CASSYSEREGPDTQYF
TRBV4-3	NA	NA	TRBJ2-5	TGCGCCAGCAGCCAAGGTTACAGCCCAAGAACCCAGTACTTC	CASSQGYSPRTQYF
TRBV2	few	NA	TRBJ2-2	TGTGCCAGCAGCACCCCGGGCGGGGAGCTGTTTTTT	CASSTPGGELFF
TRBV7-2	few	NA	TRBJ2-2	TGTGCCAGCAGCCTAGGGTTCTACACCGGGGAGCTGTTTTTT	CASSLGFYTGELFF